A single sample is the source of the 3 T cell receptor beta chains below, sequenced in a study of T-cell memory formation after mild COVID-19. MiXCR, run by TCRdb on the 5' RACE reads, gives a single entry per CDR3 protein. The table lists 250,000 to 350,000 distinct CDR3 sequences, roughly 21% of them singletons. Specimen: PBMCs or a T cell subset sorted from them (not recorded which). The receptors shown here come from a man in his late teens or twenties who had mild COVID-19 (a few samples of this study predate the infection). Cell type and time point are not known.

This clonotype was picked up a small number of times. This chain joins TRBV20-1 and TRBJ2-7; D is possibly TRBD1 (6 bases). CDR3 length: 14 residues. Per germline, CDR1 DFQATT and CDR2 SNEGSKA (reference sequence). V was trimmed by 6 bases and J by 4 bases, leaving 19 bases between them. The DNA for the CDR3 is TGCAGTGCAAACAATCGGGACAACCTATACGAGCAGTACTTC. It specifies CSANNRDNLYEQYF.

The J gene is TRBJ1-2, the V gene TRBV5-1; no clear D. Germline V lookup: CDR1 SGHRS, CDR2 YFSETQ. The CDR3 totals 15 residues. The V and J ends lost 0 bases and 4 bases respectively, with 13 bases between them. As DNA, the CDR3 is TGCGCCAGCAGCTTGGGTATGGCGAGATCCTATGGCTACACCTTC. Translating it yields CASSLGMARSYGYTF. Supplemented by reference TRBV5-1 and TRBJ1-2, the full variable domain reads KAGVTQTPRYLIKTRGQQVTLSCSPISGHRSVSWYQQTPGQGLQFLFEYFSETQRNKGNFPGRFSGRQFSNSRSEMNVSTLELGDSALYLCASSLGMARSYGYTFGSGTRLTVV.

The V call is TRBV7-6, the J call TRBJ1-6; D might be TRBD1 (5 bases). The V and J ends lost 4 bases and 7 bases respectively, with 11 bases between them. The CDR3 has 14 residues. Germline-derived CDR1 and CDR2 are SGHVS and FNYEAQ. As DNA, the CDR3 is TGTGCCAGCAGCTCCAGGGAATTAAATTCACCCCTCCACTTT. Its translation is CASSSRELNSPLHF.